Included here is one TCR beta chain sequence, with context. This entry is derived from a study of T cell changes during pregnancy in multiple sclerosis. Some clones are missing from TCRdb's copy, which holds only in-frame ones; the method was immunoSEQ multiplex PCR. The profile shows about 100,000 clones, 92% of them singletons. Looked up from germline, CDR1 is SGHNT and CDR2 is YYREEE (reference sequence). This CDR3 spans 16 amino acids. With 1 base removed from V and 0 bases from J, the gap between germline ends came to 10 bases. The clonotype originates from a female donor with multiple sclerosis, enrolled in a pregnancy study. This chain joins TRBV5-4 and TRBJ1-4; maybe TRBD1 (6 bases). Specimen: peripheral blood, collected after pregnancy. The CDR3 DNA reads TGTGCCAGCAGCTTGTCAGGGGAAGCAACTAATGAAAAACTGTTTTTT. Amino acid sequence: CASSLSGEATNEKLFF.